The entry below describes one T cell receptor (beta chain). The data were taken from a study of blood T cell repertoires in COVID-19. Study members were between about 18 and 100 years old and lived in 20 to 25 US regions. The V and J ends lost 1 base and 10 bases respectively, with 7 bases between them. CDR1 is LGHDT, CDR2 YNNKEL, per germline (reference sequence). This CDR3 spans 11 amino acids. As handled by the study authors: Scientists estimated how many nucleated cells there were by amplifying reference gene primers. TCRdb's table, derived via immunoSEQ multiplex PCR, lists solely in-frame clones and lacks some. V and J calls and clone size are given by that table; D and trimming were obtained from the DNA. Of more than 200,000 clones detected, about 87% appear once; the ten largest clones hold roughly 1.6%.

The TCR originated in a woman between 50 and 59 years old who had recovered from COVID-19. This rearrangement joins TRBV3-1 (or the pseudogene TRBV3-2) to TRBJ1-1; no reliable D call. The material sequenced was PBMCs or T cells enriched from blood (not recorded which). CDR3 residues: CASSQGGRAFF. The DNA of the CDR3 is TGTGCCAGCAGCCAAGGAGGGAGAGCTTTCTTT.